This T cell receptor (beta chain) was retrieved from a study of blood T cells in healthy people across ages. In regard to this clonotype: The antigen is undetermined. Sequence at one end of the junction differs from germline and may be a read error.

Study findings and constraints: Roughly linear declines in TCR beta diversity per million T cells occurred with age.

It was with a sample-barcoded 5' primer and a J-beta primer mix that a second PCR of about 6 to 12 cycles was run. TCRdb reprocessed the 5' RACE reads with MiXCR, giving one entry per CDR3 protein. Among 800,000 to 950,000 distinct CDR3 sequences listed, under 35% were seen once. This same sample was also taken into another study, of T cells of mothers and their children.

The sequence was collected from a woman aged 40 to 50 in good health. The specimen was blood.

This CDR3 is CASSLAGAGGSTGTQYF. CDR3 bases: TGCGCCAGCAGCTTGGCCGGGGCGGGGGGTAGCACAGGTACGCAGTATTTT. The chain is built from TRBV5-1 and TRBJ2-3; 8 bases are shared with TRBD2. Germline CDR1 SGHRS, CDR2 YFSETQ. This CDR3 spans 17 amino acids.